Below, one TCR beta chain is given with its context. The germline CDR1 and CDR2 sequences are SGHRS and YFSETQ. Between the trimmed V and J ends, which lost 0 bases and 9 bases, there was a span of 13 bases. This CDR3 is 14 amino acids long. The data derive from a study of cytomegalovirus exposure and HLA in healthy donors. A multiplex PCR was run with 60 Vbeta primers and 13 Jbeta primers. Here immunoSEQ multiplex PCR was the method, and the copy in TCRdb shows in-frame clones only, minus some. The sample lists around 230,000 clones, around 79% occurring once. The donors comprised healthy bone marrow donors.

J is TRBJ1-3 and V is TRBV5-1; D possibly corresponds to TRBD1 (5 bases). The specimen sequenced was PBMCs. The source is a male donor in good health and CMV-seronegative. CDR3 nucleotides: TGCGCCAGCAGCTTGGAGGGCCCTCAGGGCACCATATATTTT. Translating gives CASSLEGPQGTIYF.